This T cell receptor beta chain was sequenced in a study of T cells in Graves' hyperthyroidism and ophthalmopathy (dated 2019 in TCRdb). Study-wide context: Peripheral blood samples were taken at the time of initial diagnosis, prior to any treatment. To identify distinguishing TCR V-J signatures, a discovery cohort of 100 patients was used, comprising 43 with Graves' ophthalmopathy and 57 with stable Graves' hyperthyroidism. An independent validation cohort of around 19 hyperthyroidism patients and about 16 patients who later progressed to ophthalmopathy tested prospective prediction of ophthalmopathy. For training and testing, the approximately 97 patients in the discovery cohort were randomly divided in a 7:3 ratio. The study also compared thyroid tissue and blood T-cell repertoires from 6 or 7 Graves' hyperthyroidism patients. After blood sampling, hyperthyroidism patients were treated with methimazole at a starting dose of 30 mg daily, and ophthalmopathy patients were treated with high-dose intravenous methylprednisolone. According to the paper, TCR Vbeta CDR3 sequencing was carried out on about 140 peripheral blood samples, which came from under 50 ophthalmopathy, approximately 78 hyperthyroidism and approximately 17 progressor patients.

The V end loses 5 bases and the J end loses 4 bases, and a stretch of 17 bases separates them. From the germline V gene, CDR1 is KGHSH and CDR2 is LQKENI. The CDR3 runs 15 residues from the cysteine to the phenylalanine. CDR3 DNA is the only sequence kept; it has 45 bases, read in frame from the first base. This clonotype came up many times. Its antigen target is currently unknown. Per-base quality was not reported, and no clone a single base away is much larger than it. Amplification of TCR beta CDR3 regions was carried out from RNA transcripts. A first-round RT-PCR of the TCR CDR3 used the HTBI primer set with the Qiagen OneStep RT-PCR kit. The libraries were constructed in a second round of multiplex PCR and then size-selected and purified. The libraries were sequenced on an Illumina HiSeq2000 using paired-end 100 bp reads. The published analysis was carried out like this. SOAPnuke was used to process the raw data, throwing out any read that contained adapters or uncalled bases, had a mean Phred below 15, or lacked an exact constant-primer or identifier match. High-quality paired reads were merged with COPE v1.2.5, and unique nucleotide sequences were defined as clonotypes. MiTCR v1.1 was used to align clonotypes to the IMGT TRBV, TRBD and TRBJ reference segments. The analysis was restricted to V-J combinations with a frequency above 0.0001, which together covered about 99% of the repertoires. The TCS score was defined as the ratio of F50 (clonal expansion) to E x V (chaos), calculated using BLOSUM62-based TCRdist between CDR3 peptides within each V-J. Welch's t-statistics and random forest reduced fewer than 600 V-J features to 10 to 15, which were used in a naive Bayes classifier (R e1071). The public reads were reprocessed in TCRdb via fastp at Q25 and MiXCR, keeping in-frame beta chains. Each CDR3 protein gets just one entry, which takes the most common genes and DNA from the rows behind it. TCRdb, rather than the study authors, made the V and J calls. Present in this sample are some 370,000 distinct CDR3 sequences, over 13% of which were seen just once. Of the sample, around 27% falls within the top ten clones.

What the study reported, not specific to this receptor: In validation, the model predicted progression to ophthalmopathy a median of around six months before onset, with around 70% sensitivity and roughly 72% specificity. Most expanded thyroid clonotypes (frequency above 0.001) were also found in blood, which suggests that blood repertoires may mirror thyroid immune responses. In cross-validation, a model built on a 13 V-J signature told ophthalmopathy apart from stable hyperthyroidism with under 90% sensitivity and about 81% specificity, and in testing the same model reached 80%/75%. Sample size was not statistically predetermined, and investigators were not blinded to group allocation.

Ophthalmopathy patients had moderately to severely active disease, Clinical Activity Score of at least 3, NOSPECS grade of at least 4, and duration under 3 months. Exclusion was applied to patients with uncontrolled infections, other autoimmune diseases, pregnancy or lactation. Diagnoses were based on clinical symptoms, serum thyroxine and TRAb, thyroid ultrasound and orbital computed tomography. Ficoll-Paque density gradient centrifugation was used to isolate PBMCs from around 10 ml of fresh peripheral blood. Total RNA was extracted using Trizol reagent, and RNA quality was assessed on an Agilent 2100 Bioanalyzer.

This TCR came from a man in his fifties or sixties with Graves' ophthalmopathy. Sequencing was performed on blood. The chain is assembled from TRBV18 and TRBJ1-2; TRBD1 is possibly the D segment (6 matching bases). The DNA sequence reads TGTGCCAGCTCAGAGGAACTGGGGGGCTCCTATGGCTACACCTTC. This translates into CASSEELGGSYGYTF.